The sequence of this TCR beta chain was determined in a study of cytomegalovirus exposure and HLA in healthy donors. The table came from immunoSEQ multiplex PCR; TCRdb's copy has only in-frame clones and leaves some out. The repertoire holds approximately 150,000 clones, with roughly 89% as singletons. Findings and caveats of the study: According to reports, the classifier identified cytomegalovirus status with high specificity and sensitivity. Subsequent analysis showed first-cohort TCR clusters tending to co-occur in some 120 validation repertoires. The authors listed roughly 150 TCR beta chains as cytomegalovirus-associated.

Donors came from a validation cohort of approximately 110 subjects, distinct from the first 666-subject cohort. CDR3 size: 13 residues. Germline V gene lookup returns CDR1 SQVTM and CDR2 ANQGSEA. With 5 bases removed from V and 3 bases from J, the gap between germline ends came to 11 bases. A remark on this clone: What it binds is unknown.

The rearrangement uses TRBV29-1 and TRBJ1-5, with D maybe TRBD1 (6 bases). The sample taken for sequencing was PBMCs. This TCR was recovered from a young woman in good health and CMV-seropositive. The CDR3 loop reads CSVSQGLNQPQHF. CDR3 DNA: TGCAGCGTTTCTCAGGGGCTCAATCAGCCCCAGCATTTT.